This T cell receptor beta chain was observed in a study of OX40 agonist ivuxolimab in advanced cancers. About the study: Ivuxolimab is an agonistic anti-OX40 (CD134) antibody, and patients were treated with it.

The sampling schedule covered blood at baseline, cycle 4 day 1, and cycle 7 day 1. Sequencing was performed with immunoSEQ multiplex PCR; in TCRdb, only in-frame clones are kept and a portion is missing. The sample carries under 20,000 clones, roughly 91% recorded once. The CDR3 spans 13 residues. V shed 6 bases, J shed 5 bases, and the junction held 4 bases outside the gene matches. In germline, CDR1 is SNHLY, CDR2 FYNNEI. This clonotype originated in an adult with an advanced solid tumor such as melanoma, head and neck, liver or kidney cancer. The J gene is TRBJ1-2, the V gene TRBV2; 9 bases map to TRBD1. The sample in question was CD4+ or CD8+ T cells sorted from blood, obtained in a trial of the OX40 agonist ivuxolimab. CDR3 in amino acids: CASRTGGGYGYTF. For the CDR3, the DNA is TGTGCCAGCAGGACAGGGGGTGGTTATGGCTACACCTTC.